This is a list of T cell receptor beta chains from one sample in a study of blood T cell repertoires in COVID-19. Clones were sequenced by immunoSEQ multiplex PCR, and TCRdb holds only the in-frame ones, with some missing. The table shows about 100,000 clones, with about nine tenths occurring only once. The sequenced material came from peripheral blood. The receptors were sampled from a middle-aged man with active COVID-19. Both conserved end residues are part of each CDR3. The D gene is left open where the match is weak. The size of a clone is reported for some rows only, either as once, few or many, or as a class for expanded clones.

d_call j_call v_call clone_size cdr3_nt cdr3_aa
- TRBJ2-2 TRBV19 - TGTGCCAGTACCAAAAAGCGAGATGGGAACACCGGGGAGCTGTTTTTT CASTKKRDGNTGELFF
- TRBJ2-5 TRBV2 - TGTGCCAGCAGCGACCGACAGGAAACGGGGACCCAGTACTTC CASSDRQETGTQYF
TRBD2 TRBJ2-5 TRBV29-1 - TGCAGCCACTGGATCTCGGGGAGGGGACAAGAGACCCAGTACTTC CSHWISGRGQETQYF
- TRBJ1-5 TRBV21-1 few TGTGCCAGCAGCAAAGGGTTGACAGGGCCCCAGACCCAGCATTTT CASSKGLTGPQTQHF
TRBD1 TRBJ1-3 TRBV5-4 - TGTGCCAGCAGCTCTAAGACAGGGGGAGGAAACACCATATATTTT CASSSKTGGGNTIYF
- TRBJ2-5 TRBV6-5 - TGTGCCAGCAGTTACTCGAATAGTGCTGCCACCCAGTACTTC CASSYSNSAATQYF
- TRBJ2-5 TRBV19 - TGTGCCAGTAGAAAACAGGGCTTCTACGAGACCCAGTACTTC CASRKQGFYETQYF
- TRBJ1-6 TRBV9 - TGTGCCAGCAGCGTAGCTCCGGGGACACCCCTCCACTTT CASSVAPGTPLHF
TRBD2 TRBJ2-4 TRBV5-4 - TGTGCCAGCAGCTTCGGTGGGGGGGGGACCAAAAACATTCAGTACTTC CASSFGGGGTKNIQYF
- TRBJ1-2 TRBV4-1 few TGCGCCAGCAGCCAAGATCAAGGAGAATATGGCTACACCTTC CASSQDQGEYGYTF
- TRBJ1-4 TRBV6-5 - TGTGCCAGCAGCCGGAGGGATCCGAGGCCTGAAAAACTGTTTTTT CASSRRDPRPEKLFF
TRBD2 TRBJ2-1 TRBV6-5 - TGTGCCACCGGGGTAGCGGGGGCTGAGCAGTTCTTC CATGVAGAEQFF
- TRBJ1-5 TRBV6-5 - TGTGCCAGCAGTTTACGACAGAGAGTATATCAGCCCCAGCATTTT CASSLRQRVYQPQHF
- TRBJ2-3 TRBV11-2 - TGTGCCAGCAGCTTAAGAGCGGGAGATACGCAGTATTTT CASSLRAGDTQYF
TRBD2 TRBJ2-1 TRBV10-3 - TGTGCCATCAAGGCTAGCGGGGGGAGCTCCTACAATGAGCAGTTCTTC CAIKASGGSSYNEQFF
TRBD1 TRBJ1-1 TRBV5-6 once TGTGCCAGCAGCGGAACAGGGGGCAGTGAAGCTTTCTTT CASSGTGGSEAFF
- TRBJ2-3 TRBV2 - TGTGCCAGCAGTGTGGGGGCCCCAGATACGCAGTATTTT CASSVGAPDTQYF
- TRBJ1-4 TRBV27 - TGTGCCAGCAGTTCCGTTAATGAAAAACTGTTTTTT CASSSVNEKLFF
TRBD2 TRBJ2-3 TRBV2 - TGTGCCAGCAGCAAGGGACTAGCGGGGGGCCGGGATACGCAGTATTTT CASSKGLAGGRDTQYF
TRBD1 TRBJ2-1 TRBV7-6 - TGTGCCAGCAGCTCCGGGACAGGACATGCCGATGAGCAGTTCTTC CASSSGTGHADEQFF
TRBD2 TRBJ2-1 TRBV15 - TGTGCCACCAGCGGAATTGGGACTAGCGGGAGTCAATCGCAGTTCTTC CATSGIGTSGSQSQFF
- TRBJ1-1 TRBV27 - TGTGCCAGCAGTTTATCATGGGGGCTACCCAACACTGAAGCTTTCTTT CASSLSWGLPNTEAFF
- TRBJ2-1 TRBV6-1 - TGTGCCAGCAGTGAAGCCCTACTACAGGGTCTCGGGAATGAGCAGTTCTTC CASSEALLQGLGNEQFF
TRBD1 TRBJ2-1 TRBV6-5 once TGTGCCAGCAGTTACTCGGACAGGGGAAACTACAATGAGCAGTTCTTC CASSYSDRGNYNEQFF
TRBD1 TRBJ1-2 TRBV4-1 - TGCGCCAGCAGCCATAAACAGGGGAACTATGGCTACACCTTC CASSHKQGNYGYTF
TRBD2 TRBJ2-3 TRBV11-3 - TGTGCCAGCAGTCTAGGGAGGGAAGCATTAACGCAGTATTTT CASSLGREALTQYF
TRBD2 TRBJ2-2 TRBV15 - TGTGCCACCAGCAGAGATCAGAGCGGGAGAGACACCGGGGAGCTGTTTTTT CATSRDQSGRDTGELFF
- TRBJ1-2 TRBV5-1 - TGCGCCAGCAGCGGGGCTGTATCGACGGGGGACTATGGCTACACCTTC CASSGAVSTGDYGYTF
TRBD2 TRBJ2-1 TRBV29-1 - TGCAGCGTTGATCGGGGGACTAGCGGGAATGAGCAGTTCTTC CSVDRGTSGNEQFF
- TRBJ2-3 TRBV5-4 - TGTGCCAGCAGCTTTGGGGCCCGGGCCTCAGATACGCAGTATTTT CASSFGARASDTQYF
- TRBJ1-1 TRBV6-5 - TGTGCCAGCAACGGAGAAGTTAGAGGGAACACTGAAGCTTTCTTT CASNGEVRGNTEAFF
- TRBJ2-3 TRBV6-5 - TGTGCCAGCAGTACCGGGGATACGCAGTATTTT CASSTGDTQYF
- TRBJ2-2 TRBV6-6 - TGTGCCAGCCGAGGCAGGGGCGCCGGGGAGCTGTTTTTT CASRGRGAGELFF
TRBD2 TRBJ2-5 TRBV5-4 - TGTGCCAGCAGCCCCGACTTGCGGGAGGAGACCCAGTACTTC CASSPDLREETQYF
- TRBJ2-1 TRBV6-5 - TGTGCCAGCAGTCAGGGTGAAAGCTCCTACAATGAGCAGTTCTTC CASSQGESSYNEQFF
TRBD2 TRBJ2-7 TRBV5-1 - TGCGCCAGCAGCCTTAGCGGGGGGGCTGCCTACGAGCAGTACTTC CASSLSGGAAYEQYF
TRBD2 TRBJ2-5 TRBV9 - TGTGCCAGCAGCGTAGGAAGCCTAGCGGGAGGCCAAGAGACCCAGTACTTC CASSVGSLAGGQETQYF
- TRBJ2-3 TRBV28 once TGTGCCAGCAGTTCCACGACTAGGCCCACAGATACGCAGTATTTT CASSSTTRPTDTQYF
TRBD2 TRBJ2-1 TRBV11-3 - TGTGCCAGCAGCTTAACTAGCGGGATCAGGGATAATGAGCAGTTCTTC CASSLTSGIRDNEQFF
- TRBJ2-7 TRBV5-4 - TGTGCCAGCAGCTTGGGGGGTAGGGGCTCCTACGAGCAGTACTTC CASSLGGRGSYEQYF
- TRBJ1-1 TRBV5-6 - TGTGCCAGCAGCTTGAGGGGGACCATGAACACTGAAGCTTTCTTT CASSLRGTMNTEAFF
- TRBJ1-3 TRBV5-1 - TGCGCCAGCAGCCGCAACCGGCGGGATACTGGAAACACCATATATTTT CASSRNRRDTGNTIYF
- TRBJ2-3 TRBV19 - TGTGCCAGTAGGGGAGGGGGAGGGACAGATACGCAGTATTTT CASRGGGGTDTQYF
TRBD1 TRBJ2-7 TRBV2 - TGTGCCAGCAGTTCCGGGACAGGGCCCCTCGAGCAGTACTTC CASSSGTGPLEQYF
TRBD1 TRBJ1-2 TRBV19 - TGTGCCAGCGAAACCGGGACAGGGATCCTCGGTTACACCTTC CASETGTGILGYTF
TRBD1 TRBJ1-1 TRBV12-5 - TGTGCTAGTGGTTTGCTCCCCGGGACAGGCACCCCCACTGAAGCTTTCTTT CASGLLPGTGTPTEAFF
TRBD1 TRBJ1-1 TRBV19 - TGTGCCAGTAGTATAGGGGGACAGGGTTTCACTGAAGCTTTCTTT CASSIGGQGFTEAFF
TRBD2 TRBJ2-1 TRBV19 once TGTGCCAGTGGAAGAGAACTAGCGGGGTACAATGAGCAGTTCTTC CASGRELAGYNEQFF
- TRBJ1-1 TRBV18 - TGTGCCAGCTCACCTTGGGGGGGCACTGAAGCTTTCTTT CASSPWGGTEAFF
- TRBJ2-2 TRBV6-8 - TGTGCCAGCAGGGGGACAGGGGTTCGGCTAGCGGGAGAGGCCGGGGAGCTGTTTTTT CASRGTGVRLAGEAGELFF
- TRBJ2-5 TRBV24-1 - TGTGCCACCAGTGATGGCCACCAAGAGACCCAGTACTTC CATSDGHQETQYF
- TRBJ2-3 TRBV11-3 - TGTGCCAGCGCGGGGCCTAGCACAGATACGCAGTATTTT CASAGPSTDTQYF
- TRBJ2-3 TRBV13 - TGTGCCAGCAGCTTAGCGGGGGGCACAGATACGCAGTATTTT CASSLAGGTDTQYF
- TRBJ1-4 TRBV29-1 - TGCAGCGTTGGAAGGGGTGGTGGTGAAAAACTGTTTTTT CSVGRGGGEKLFF
TRBD2 TRBJ2-5 TRBV25-1 - TGTGCCAGCAGTGCTCAGCGGGGAGTCCCAGAGACCCAGTACTTC CASSAQRGVPETQYF
- TRBJ2-5 TRBV5-4 - TGTGCCAGCAGCTTCGACAGGATGGAGACCCAGTACTTC CASSFDRMETQYF
TRBD1 TRBJ1-6 TRBV10-1 - TGCGCCAGCAGTCCGGGACAGGGAAATTCACCCCTCCACTTT CASSPGQGNSPLHF
- TRBJ1-5 TRBV18 - TGTGCCAGCTCACAACAGGACAGCAATCAGCCCCAGCATTTT CASSQQDSNQPQHF
- TRBJ1-1 TRBV5-1 - TGCGCCAGCAGCTTGATCCCCGGCACTGAAGCTTTCTTT CASSLIPGTEAFF
- TRBJ2-1 TRBV6-1 - TGTGCCAGCAGTGAATTCGGACACGGAAACAATGAGCAGTTCTTC CASSEFGHGNNEQFF